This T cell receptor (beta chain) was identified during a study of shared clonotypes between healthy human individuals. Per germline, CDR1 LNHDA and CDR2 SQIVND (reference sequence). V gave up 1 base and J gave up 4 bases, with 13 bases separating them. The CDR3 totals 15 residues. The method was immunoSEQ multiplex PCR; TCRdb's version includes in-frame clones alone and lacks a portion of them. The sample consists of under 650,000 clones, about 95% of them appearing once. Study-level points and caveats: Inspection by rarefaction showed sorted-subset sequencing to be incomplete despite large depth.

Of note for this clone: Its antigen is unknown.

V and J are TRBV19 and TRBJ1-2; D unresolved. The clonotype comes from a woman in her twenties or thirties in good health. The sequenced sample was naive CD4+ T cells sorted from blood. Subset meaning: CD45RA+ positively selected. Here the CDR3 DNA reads TGTGCCAGTAGTATAGTAAGAGGTTCCGGCTATGGCTACACCTTC. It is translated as CASSIVRGSGYGYTF.